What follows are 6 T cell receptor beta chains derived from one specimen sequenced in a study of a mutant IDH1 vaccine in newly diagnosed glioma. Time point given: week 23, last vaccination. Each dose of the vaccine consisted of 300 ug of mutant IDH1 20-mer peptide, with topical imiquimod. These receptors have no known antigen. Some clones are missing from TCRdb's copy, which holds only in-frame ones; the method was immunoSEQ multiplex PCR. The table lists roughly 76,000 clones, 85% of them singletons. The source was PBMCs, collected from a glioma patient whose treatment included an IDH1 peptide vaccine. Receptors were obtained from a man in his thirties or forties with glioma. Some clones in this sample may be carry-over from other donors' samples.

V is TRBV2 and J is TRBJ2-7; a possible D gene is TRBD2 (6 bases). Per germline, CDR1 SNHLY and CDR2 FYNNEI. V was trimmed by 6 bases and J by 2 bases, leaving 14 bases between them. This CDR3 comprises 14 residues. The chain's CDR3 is CASRTHGTAYEQYF. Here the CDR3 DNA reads TGTGCCAGCAGGACCCACGGGACTGCCTACGAGCAGTACTTC.

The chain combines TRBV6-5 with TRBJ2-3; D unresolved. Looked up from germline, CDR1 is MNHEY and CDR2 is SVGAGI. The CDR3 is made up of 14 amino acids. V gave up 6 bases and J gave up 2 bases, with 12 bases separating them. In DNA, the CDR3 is TGTGCCAGCAGCGAAGGAGCTTACACAGATACGCAGTATTTT. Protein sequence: CASSEGAYTDTQYF.

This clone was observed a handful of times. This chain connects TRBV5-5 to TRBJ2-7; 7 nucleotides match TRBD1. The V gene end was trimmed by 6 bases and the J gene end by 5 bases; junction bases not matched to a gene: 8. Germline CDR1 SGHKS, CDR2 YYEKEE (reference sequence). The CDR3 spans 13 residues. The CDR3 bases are TGTGCCAGCAAGATTGGACAGGCTAACGAGCAGTACTTC. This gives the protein CASKIGQANEQYF.

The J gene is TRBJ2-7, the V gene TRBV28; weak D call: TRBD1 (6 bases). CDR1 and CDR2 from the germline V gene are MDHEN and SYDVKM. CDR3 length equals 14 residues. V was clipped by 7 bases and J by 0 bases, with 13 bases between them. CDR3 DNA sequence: TGTGCCAGCACCAAAGACAGGTTCTCCTACGAGCAGTACTTC. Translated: CASTKDRFSYEQYF.

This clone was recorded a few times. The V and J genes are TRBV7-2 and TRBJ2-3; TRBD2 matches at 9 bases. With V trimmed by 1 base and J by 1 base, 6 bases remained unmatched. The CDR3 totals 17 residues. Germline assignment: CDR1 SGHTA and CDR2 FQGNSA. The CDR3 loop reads CASSLDGLAGRTDTQYF. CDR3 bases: TGTGCCAGCAGCTTAGATGGCCTAGCGGGGCGCACAGATACGCAGTATTTT.

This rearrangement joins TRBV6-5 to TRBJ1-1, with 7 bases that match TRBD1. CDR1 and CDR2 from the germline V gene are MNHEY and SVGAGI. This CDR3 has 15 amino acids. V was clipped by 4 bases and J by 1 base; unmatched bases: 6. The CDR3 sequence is CASSSGGTANTEAFF. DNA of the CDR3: TGTGCCAGCAGTTCCGGGGGGACAGCGAACACTGAAGCTTTCTTT.